A single sample is the source of the 9 T cell receptor beta chains below, sequenced in a study of blood T cell repertoires in COVID-19. The method was immunoSEQ multiplex PCR; TCRdb's version includes in-frame clones alone and lacks a portion of them. Of about 140,000 clones in the sample, about 79% are singletons; the top ten hold around 4.2%. Sequencing used peripheral blood. These receptors all stem from a woman older than 75 with active or convalescent COVID-19.

This sequence joins TRBV5-1 and TRBJ2-2; 7 nucleotides match TRBD1. Germline assignment: CDR1 SGHRS and CDR2 YFSETQ. The CDR3 has 19 amino acids. The V gene end was trimmed by 4 bases and the J gene end by 0 bases; junction bases not matched to a gene: 15. The CDR3 nucleotides are TGCGCCAGCAGCCCTTCCGGGACAGTAGCACTCGCGAACACCGGGGAGCTGTTTTTT. The encoded protein is CASSPSGTVALANTGELFF.

This clone came up a few times. CDR3 sequence: CARREPDYGYTF. CDR3 nucleotides: TGTGCCCGCCGGGAGCCAGACTATGGCTACACCTTC. The genes are TRBV30 and TRBJ1-2; D call uncertain. CDR1 and CDR2 from the germline V gene are GTSNPN and SVGIG (reference sequence). V gave up 8 bases and J gave up 3 bases, with 13 bases separating them. This CDR3 comprises 12 residues. Variable domain in full (rest from reference TRBV30 and TRBJ1-2): SQTIHQWPATLVQPVGSPLSLECTVEGTSNPNLYWYRQAAGRGLQLLFYSVGIGQISSEVPQNLSASRPQDRQFILSSKKLLLSDSGFYLCARREPDYGYTFGSGTRLTVV.

The chain uses TRBV6-5 and TRBJ2-2, with TRBD2 matching over 11 bases. The CDR3 runs to 15 residues. With 10 bases clipped from V and 5 bases from J, the junction kept 9 bases outside the gene matches. Germline V gene lookup returns CDR1 MNHEY and CDR2 SVGAGI. Written as DNA, the CDR3 is TGTGCCACCATTAGCGGGGGGGCAGGGACCGGGGAGCTGTTTTTT. Amino acids: CATISGGAGTGELFF.

This rearrangement joins TRBV5-4 to TRBJ2-3; 12 bases are shared with TRBD2. Germline V lookup: CDR1 SGHNT, CDR2 YYREEE (reference sequence). The junction had 4 bases not matched to a gene; V was cut back by 0 bases and J by 2 bases. The CDR3 has 17 amino acids. CDR3 region: CASSLETSGGHTDTQYF. The CDR3 nucleotides read TGTGCCAGCAGCTTGGAGACTAGCGGGGGCCACACAGATACGCAGTATTTT.

This chain connects TRBV6-6 to TRBJ2-7, with D possibly TRBD1 on 6 matching bases. In germline, CDR1 is MNHNY, CDR2 SVGAGI (reference sequence). V was clipped by 8 bases and J by 0 bases, with 14 bases between them. The CDR3 contains 14 residues. In DNA, the CDR3 is TGTGCCAGCTCACATAAAGGGGGCTCCTACGAGCAGTACTTC. It encodes CASSHKGGSYEQYF.

This clone was seen at least ten times. J is TRBJ1-5 and V is TRBV7-2; D possibly corresponds to TRBD1 (6 bases). Germline CDR1 and CDR2: SGHTA and FQGNSA. Trimming took 3 bases from V and 0 from J, leaving 15 bases between them. The CDR3 runs 17 residues. The CDR3 spells CASSFAGTKYSNQPQHF. The CDR3 DNA is TGTGCCAGCAGCTTTGCCGGGACAAAATATAGCAATCAGCCCCAGCATTTT.

The rearrangement joins TRBV6-5 to TRBJ2-7; TRBD2 matches 13 bases. CDR3 length: 14 amino acids. Germline CDR1 is MNHEY and CDR2 is SVGAGI. V gave up 7 bases and J gave up 5 bases; unmatched junction bases: 5. This CDR3 is CASKGLAGSHEQYF. The CDR3 nucleotides are TGTGCCAGCAAGGGACTAGCGGGGTCCCACGAGCAGTACTTC.

The gene calls are TRBV5-1 and TRBJ2-1; TRBD2 aligns across 8 bases. The CDR3 is made up of 15 amino acids. The V gene's germline CDR1 is SGHRS and CDR2 YFSETQ. Trimming at V came to 4 bases and at J to 7 bases, leaving 10 bases not matched to a gene. This CDR3 reads CASSRGGGLGNEQFF. Written as DNA, the CDR3 is TGCGCCAGCAGCCGTGGCGGGGGGCTCGGAAATGAGCAGTTCTTC.

The chain links TRBV19 to TRBJ1-5; 12 bases match TRBD1. Losses at the gene ends were 5 bases for V and 5 bases for J; bases not matched to a gene: 4. Germline values: CDR1 LNHDA, CDR2 SQIVND (reference sequence). CDR3 length: 15 amino acids. The CDR3 protein is CASSAGTGGYQPQHF. For the CDR3, the DNA is TGTGCCAGTAGTGCCGGGACAGGGGGCTATCAGCCCCAGCATTTT.